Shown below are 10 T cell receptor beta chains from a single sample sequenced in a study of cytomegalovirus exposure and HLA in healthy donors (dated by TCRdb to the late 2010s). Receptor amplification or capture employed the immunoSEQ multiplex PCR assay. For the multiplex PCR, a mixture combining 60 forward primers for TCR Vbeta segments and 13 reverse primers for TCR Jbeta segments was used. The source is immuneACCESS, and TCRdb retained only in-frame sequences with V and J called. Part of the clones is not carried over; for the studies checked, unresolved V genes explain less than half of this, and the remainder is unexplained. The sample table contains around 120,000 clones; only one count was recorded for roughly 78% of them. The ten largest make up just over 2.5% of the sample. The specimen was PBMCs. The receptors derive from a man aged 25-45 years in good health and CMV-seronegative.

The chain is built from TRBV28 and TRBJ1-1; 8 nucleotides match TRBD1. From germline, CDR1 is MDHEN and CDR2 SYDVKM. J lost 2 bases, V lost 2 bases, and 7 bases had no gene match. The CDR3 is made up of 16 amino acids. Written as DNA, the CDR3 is TGTGCCAGCAGTTTACCCCAGGGGGCGCTTAACACTGAAGCTTTCTTT. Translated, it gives CASSLPQGALNTEAFF.

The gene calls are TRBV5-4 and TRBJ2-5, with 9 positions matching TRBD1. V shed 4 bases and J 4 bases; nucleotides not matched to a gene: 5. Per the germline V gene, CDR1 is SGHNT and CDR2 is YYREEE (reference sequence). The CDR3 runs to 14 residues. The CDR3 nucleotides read TGTGCCAGCAGCACACAGGGGGCTGTAGAGACCCAGTACTTC. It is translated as CASSTQGAVETQYF.

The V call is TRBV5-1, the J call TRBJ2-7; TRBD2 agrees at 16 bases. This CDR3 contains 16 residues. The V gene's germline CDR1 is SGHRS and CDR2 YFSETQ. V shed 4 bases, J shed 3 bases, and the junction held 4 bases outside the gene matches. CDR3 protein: CASSEGLAGGIYEQYF. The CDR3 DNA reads TGCGCCAGCAGCGAGGGACTAGCGGGAGGGATCTACGAGCAGTACTTC.

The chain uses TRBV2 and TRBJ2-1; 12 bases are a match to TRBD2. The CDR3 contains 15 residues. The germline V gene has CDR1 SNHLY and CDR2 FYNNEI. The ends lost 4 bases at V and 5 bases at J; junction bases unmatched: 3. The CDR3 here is CASSAGLAGHNEQFF. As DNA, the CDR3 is TGTGCCAGCAGTGCGGGACTAGCGGGTCACAATGAGCAGTTCTTC.

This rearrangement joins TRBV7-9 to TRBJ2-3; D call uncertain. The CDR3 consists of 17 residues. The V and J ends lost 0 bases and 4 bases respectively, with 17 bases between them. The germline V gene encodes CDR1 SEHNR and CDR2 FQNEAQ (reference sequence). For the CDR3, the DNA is TGTGCCAGCAGCTTAGCTATTAGACCAACTAATTCAGATACGCAGTATTTT. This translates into CASSLAIRPTNSDTQYF. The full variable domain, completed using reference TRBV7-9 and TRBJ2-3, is DTGVSQNPRHKITKRGQNVTFRCDPISEHNRLYWYRQTLGQGPEFLTYFQNEAQLEKSRLLSDRFSAERPKGSFSTLEIQRTEQGDSAMYLCASSLAIRPTNSDTQYFGPGTRLTVL.

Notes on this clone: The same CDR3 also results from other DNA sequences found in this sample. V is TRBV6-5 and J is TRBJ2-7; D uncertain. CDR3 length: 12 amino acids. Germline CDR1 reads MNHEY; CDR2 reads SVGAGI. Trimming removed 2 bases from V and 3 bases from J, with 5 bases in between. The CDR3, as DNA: TGTGCCAGCAGTTACCCCGGCTACGAGCAGTACTTC. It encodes CASSYPGYEQYF.

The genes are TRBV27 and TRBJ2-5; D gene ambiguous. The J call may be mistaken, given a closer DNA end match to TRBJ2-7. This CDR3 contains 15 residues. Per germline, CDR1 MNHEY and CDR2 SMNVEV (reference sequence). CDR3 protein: CASSSSVLSSYEQYF. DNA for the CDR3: TGTGCCAGCAGTTCCTCAGTACTAAGCTCCTACGAGCAGTACTTC.

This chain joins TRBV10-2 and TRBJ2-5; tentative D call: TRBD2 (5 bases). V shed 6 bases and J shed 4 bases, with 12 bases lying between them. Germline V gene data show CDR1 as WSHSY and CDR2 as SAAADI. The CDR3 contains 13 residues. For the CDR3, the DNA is TGCGCCAGCAGACGGGGTTTCAGAGAGACCCAGTACTTC. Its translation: CASRRGFRETQYF.

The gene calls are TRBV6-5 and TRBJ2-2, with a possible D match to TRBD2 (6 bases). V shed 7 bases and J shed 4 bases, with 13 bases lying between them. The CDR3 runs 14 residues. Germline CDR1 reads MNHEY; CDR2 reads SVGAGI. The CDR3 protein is CASTWDGGTGELFF. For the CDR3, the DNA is TGTGCCAGCACCTGGGACGGGGGCACCGGGGAGCTGTTTTTT.

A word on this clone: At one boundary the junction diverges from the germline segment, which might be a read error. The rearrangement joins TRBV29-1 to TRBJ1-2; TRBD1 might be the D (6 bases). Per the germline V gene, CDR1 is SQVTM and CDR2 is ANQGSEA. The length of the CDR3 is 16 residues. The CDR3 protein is CSVEDQGKHLGYGYPF. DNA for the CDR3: TGCAGCGTTGAAGATCAGGGGAAACATCTTGGGTATGGCTACCCCTTC.